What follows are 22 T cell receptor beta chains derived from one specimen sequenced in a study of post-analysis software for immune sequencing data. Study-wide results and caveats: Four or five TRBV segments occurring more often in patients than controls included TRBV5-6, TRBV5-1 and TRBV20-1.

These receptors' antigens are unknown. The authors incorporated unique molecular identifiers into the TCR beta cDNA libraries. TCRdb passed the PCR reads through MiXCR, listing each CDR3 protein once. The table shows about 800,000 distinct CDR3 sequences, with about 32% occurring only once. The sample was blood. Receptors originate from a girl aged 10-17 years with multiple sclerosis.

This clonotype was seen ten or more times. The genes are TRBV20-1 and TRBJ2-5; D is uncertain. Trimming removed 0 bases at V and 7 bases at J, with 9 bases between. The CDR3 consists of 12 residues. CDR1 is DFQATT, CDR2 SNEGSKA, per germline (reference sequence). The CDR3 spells CSARDHWGTQYF. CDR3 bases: TGCAGTGCTAGAGATCATTGGGGGACCCAGTACTTC.

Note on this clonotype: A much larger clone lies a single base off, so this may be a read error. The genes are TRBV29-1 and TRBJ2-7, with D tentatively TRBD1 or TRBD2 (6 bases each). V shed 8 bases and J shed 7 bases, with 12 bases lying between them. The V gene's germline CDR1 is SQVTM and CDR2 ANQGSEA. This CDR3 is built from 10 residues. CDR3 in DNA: TGCAGCCCCGGGGGCAATGAGCAGTACTTC. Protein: CSPGGNEQYF.

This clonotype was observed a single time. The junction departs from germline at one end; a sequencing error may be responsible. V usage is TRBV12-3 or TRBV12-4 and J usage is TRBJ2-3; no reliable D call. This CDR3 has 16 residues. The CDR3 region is CASSLAPGVSADTEYF. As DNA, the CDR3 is TGTGCCAGCAGTTTAGCGCCTGGAGTGTCCGCAGATACGGAGTATTTT.

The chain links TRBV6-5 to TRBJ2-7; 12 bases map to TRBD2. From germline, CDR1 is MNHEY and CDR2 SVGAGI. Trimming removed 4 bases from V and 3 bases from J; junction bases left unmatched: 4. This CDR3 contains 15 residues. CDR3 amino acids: CASSSPTSGSYEQYF. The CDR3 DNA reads TGTGCCAGCAGTTCGCCGACTAGCGGGAGCTACGAGCAGTACTTC.

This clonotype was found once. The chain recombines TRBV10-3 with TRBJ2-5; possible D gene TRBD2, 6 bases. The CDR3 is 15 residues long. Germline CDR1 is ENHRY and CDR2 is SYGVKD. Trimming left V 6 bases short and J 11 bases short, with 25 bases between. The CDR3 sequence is CAIRKTAGSGNEQYF. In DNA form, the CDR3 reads TGTGCCATCAGAAAAACGGCGGGATCGGGCAATGAGCAGTACTTC.

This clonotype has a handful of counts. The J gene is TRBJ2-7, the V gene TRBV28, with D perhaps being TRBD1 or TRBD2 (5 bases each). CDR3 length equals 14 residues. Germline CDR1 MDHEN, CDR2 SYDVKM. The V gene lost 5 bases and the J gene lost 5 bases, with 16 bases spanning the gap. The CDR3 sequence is CASSTSRDVNEQYF. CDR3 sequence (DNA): TGTGCCAGCAGTACGAGCCGGGACGTTAACGAGCAGTACTTC.

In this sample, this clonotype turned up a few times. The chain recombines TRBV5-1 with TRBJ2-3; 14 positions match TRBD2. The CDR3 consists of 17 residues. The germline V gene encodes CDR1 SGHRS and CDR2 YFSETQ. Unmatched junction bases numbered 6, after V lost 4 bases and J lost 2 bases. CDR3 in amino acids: CASSPGLAGVYTDTQYF. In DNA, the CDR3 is TGCGCCAGCAGCCCGGGACTAGCGGGGGTGTACACAGATACGCAGTATTTT.

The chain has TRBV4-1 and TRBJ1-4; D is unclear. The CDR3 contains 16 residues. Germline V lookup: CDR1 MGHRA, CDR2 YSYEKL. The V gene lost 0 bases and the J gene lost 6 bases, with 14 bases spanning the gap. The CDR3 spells CASSQDRPEGDEKLFF. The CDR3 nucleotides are TGCGCCAGCAGCCAAGATAGGCCCGAGGGTGATGAAAAACTGTTTTTT.

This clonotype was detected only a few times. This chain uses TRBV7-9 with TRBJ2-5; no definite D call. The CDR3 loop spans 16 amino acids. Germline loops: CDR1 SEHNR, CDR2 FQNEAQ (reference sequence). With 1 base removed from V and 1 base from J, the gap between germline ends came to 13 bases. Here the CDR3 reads CASSLDSPEAQETQYF. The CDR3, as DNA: TGTGCCAGCAGCTTAGACAGCCCCGAGGCCCAAGAGACCCAGTACTTC. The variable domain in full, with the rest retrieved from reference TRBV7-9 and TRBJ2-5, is DTGVSQNPRHKITKRGQNVTFRCDPISEHNRLYWYRQTLGQGPEFLTYFQNEAQLEKSRLLSDRFSAERPKGSFSTLEIQRTEQGDSAMYLCASSLDSPEAQETQYFGPGTRLLVL.

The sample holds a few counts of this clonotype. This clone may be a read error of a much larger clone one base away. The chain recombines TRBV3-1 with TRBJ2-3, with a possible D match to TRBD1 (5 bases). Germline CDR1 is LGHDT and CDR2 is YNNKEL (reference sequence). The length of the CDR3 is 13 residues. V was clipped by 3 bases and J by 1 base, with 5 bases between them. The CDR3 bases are TGTGCCAGCAGCCACAGGGGCACAGATACGCAGTATTTT. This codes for CASSHRGTDTQYF.

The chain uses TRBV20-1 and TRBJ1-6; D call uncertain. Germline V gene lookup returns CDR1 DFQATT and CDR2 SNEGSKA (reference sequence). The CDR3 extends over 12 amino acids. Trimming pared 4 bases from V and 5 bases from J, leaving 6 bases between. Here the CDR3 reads CSATGNNSPLHF. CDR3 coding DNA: TGCAGTGCTACGGGGAATAATTCACCCCTCCACTTT.

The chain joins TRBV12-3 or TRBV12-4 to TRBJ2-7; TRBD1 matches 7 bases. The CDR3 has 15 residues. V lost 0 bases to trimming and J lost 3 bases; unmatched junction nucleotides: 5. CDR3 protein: CASSLAAGGNYEQYF. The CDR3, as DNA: TGTGCCAGCAGTTTAGCGGCAGGGGGTAACTACGAGCAGTACTTC.

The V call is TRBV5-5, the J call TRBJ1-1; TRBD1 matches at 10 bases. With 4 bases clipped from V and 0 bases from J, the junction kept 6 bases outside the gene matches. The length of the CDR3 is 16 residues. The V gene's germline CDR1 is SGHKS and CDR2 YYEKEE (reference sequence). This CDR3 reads CASSRDRGSMNTEAFF. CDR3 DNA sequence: TGTGCCAGCAGCCGGGACAGGGGCAGCATGAACACTGAAGCTTTCTTT.

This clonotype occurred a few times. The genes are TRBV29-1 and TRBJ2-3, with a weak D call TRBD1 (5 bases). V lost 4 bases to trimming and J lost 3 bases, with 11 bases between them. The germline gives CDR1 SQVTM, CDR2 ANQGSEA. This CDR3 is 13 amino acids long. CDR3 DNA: TGCAGCGTTGTGGGTAGGACAACAGATACGCAGTATTTT. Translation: CSVVGRTTDTQYF.

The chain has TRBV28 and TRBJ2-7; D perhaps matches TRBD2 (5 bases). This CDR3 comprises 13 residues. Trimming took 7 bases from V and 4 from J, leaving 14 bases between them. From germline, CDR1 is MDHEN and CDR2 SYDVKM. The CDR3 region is CASTQGGLYEQYF. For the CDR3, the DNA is TGTGCCAGCACTCAAGGAGGCCTTTACGAGCAGTACTTC.

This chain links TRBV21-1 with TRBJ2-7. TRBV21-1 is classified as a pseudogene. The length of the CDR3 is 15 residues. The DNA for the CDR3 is TGTGCCAGCAGCAAAGGTTTCGGACGGTGCTACGAGCAGTACTTC. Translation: CASSKGFGRCYEQYF.

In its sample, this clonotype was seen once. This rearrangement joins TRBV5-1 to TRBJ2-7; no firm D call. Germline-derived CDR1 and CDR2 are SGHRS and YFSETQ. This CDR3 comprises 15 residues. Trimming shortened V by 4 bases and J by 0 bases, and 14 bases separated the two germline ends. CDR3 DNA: TGCGCCAGCAGCCCCTGGTTAGGCAGCTCCTACGAGCAGTACTTC. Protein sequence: CASSPWLGSSYEQYF.

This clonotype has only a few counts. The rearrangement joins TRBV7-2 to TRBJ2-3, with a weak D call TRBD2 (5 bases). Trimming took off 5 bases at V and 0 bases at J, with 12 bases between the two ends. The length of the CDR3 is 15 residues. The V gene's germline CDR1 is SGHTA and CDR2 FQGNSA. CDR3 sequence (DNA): TGTGCCAGCAGCCCTGGGAGCGCGAGCACAGATACGCAGTATTTT. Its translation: CASSPGSASTDTQYF. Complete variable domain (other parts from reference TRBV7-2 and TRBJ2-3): GAGVSQSPSNKVTEKGKDVELRCDPISGHTALYWYRQSLGQGLEFLIYFQGNSAPDKSGLPSDRFSAERTGGSVSTLTIQRTQQEDSAVYLCASSPGSASTDTQYFGPGTRLTVL.

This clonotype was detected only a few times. CDR3 region: CASSSGTAGSNQPQHF. The CDR3 nucleotides read TGTGCCAGCAGTTCCGGGACTGCCGGGAGCAATCAGCCCCAGCATTTT. The chain links TRBV6-5 to TRBJ1-5; TRBD1 is a possible D gene (5 bases). Germline-derived CDR1 and CDR2 are MNHEY and SVGAGI. The CDR3 length is 16 residues. Trimming shortened V by 4 bases and J by 1 base, and 14 bases separated the two germline ends.

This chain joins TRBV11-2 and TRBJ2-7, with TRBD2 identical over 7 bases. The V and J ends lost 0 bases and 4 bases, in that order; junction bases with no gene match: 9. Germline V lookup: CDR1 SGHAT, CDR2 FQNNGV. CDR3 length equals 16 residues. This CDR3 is CASSLDGGRGGYEQYF. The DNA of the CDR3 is TGTGCCAGCAGCTTAGATGGTGGGAGGGGTGGGTACGAGCAGTACTTC.

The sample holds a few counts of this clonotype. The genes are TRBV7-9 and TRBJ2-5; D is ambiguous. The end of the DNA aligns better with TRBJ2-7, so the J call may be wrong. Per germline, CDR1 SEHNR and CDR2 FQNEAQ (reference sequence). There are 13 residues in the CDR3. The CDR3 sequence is CASSWGTAVEQYF. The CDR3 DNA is TGTGCCAGCAGCTGGGGAACAGCCGTCGAGCAGTACTTC.

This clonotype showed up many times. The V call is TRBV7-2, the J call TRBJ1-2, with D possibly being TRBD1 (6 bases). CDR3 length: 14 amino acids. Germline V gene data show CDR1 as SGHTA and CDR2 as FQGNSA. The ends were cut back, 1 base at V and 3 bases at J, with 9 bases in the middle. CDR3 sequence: CASSLGPGDYGYTF. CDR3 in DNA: TGTGCCAGCAGCTTAGGTCCAGGGGACTATGGCTACACCTTC.